The T cell receptor (beta chain) under discussion was sequenced for a study of shared clonotypes between healthy human individuals (dated by TCRdb to the early 2020s). For the study in its entirety: A few men and a couple of women, aged 18 to 49 years, made up the cohort. Blood TCR repertoires of four to six healthy adults were deeply sequenced to estimate repertoire size and the extent of clonotype sharing between individuals. Per donor, leukapheresis produced somewhere between about 0.94 and 9.5 billion PBMCs. Per donor, three plates each were used for CD4 naive and CD4 memory, two for CD8 naive, and one for CD8 memory. Different laboratories and diverse techniques were used to prepare libraries and sequence TCR repertoires, to increase sequencing depth and limit assay-specific biases.

The full study reports these points: Even with the large sequencing depth, rarefaction of the sorted-subset datasets indicated that sequencing was incomplete. Naive subsets generally had larger estimated clonotype richness than memory subsets did. Only blood was sampled, and tissue TCR repertoires likely differ from those in blood. Pairwise subsampling led to the expectation that sequencing depth would affect the degree of clonotype sharing among donors. Across a handful of donors, roughly 5% of naive CD4, over 3% of naive CD8, 2.3% of memory CD4, and approximately 0.4% of memory CD8 clonotypes were shared. Because the study included a small number of donors, the genetic and exposure-history diversity represented was limited. Clonotypes shared by all four sorted-subset donors showed higher generation probabilities than non-shared clonotypes.

Healthy HIV-negative adults with no recently reported acute infections or vaccinations were included as donors. Every donor was a Caucasian adult residing in Nashville, Tennessee, USA. CD4+ T cells were enriched by magnetic negative selection; naive cells were then positively selected on CD45RA, and the negative fraction formed the memory subset. After blood collection by leukapheresis, PBMCs were isolated using Ficoll-Histopaque density gradient centrifugation and then cryopreserved in the vapor phase of liquid nitrogen. Analytical flow cytometry was used to check the purity and quantity of each magnetically sorted T cell population. From each sorted fraction, genomic DNA was isolated and quantified by UV absorbance on a Nanodrop 2000c. Ends trimmed: V by 7 bases, J by 4 bases; bases unmatched to a gene: 11. The cysteine opens and the phenylalanine closes a CDR3 of 15 amino acids. Left in the record is the CDR3 DNA by itself, 45 bases read in frame from the first base. From the germline V gene (reference sequence), CDR1 is SGHKS and CDR2 is YYEKEE.

Using the deep immunoSEQ assay, multiplex PCR amplified TCR CDR3 regions from genomic DNA. For each cell subset, the extracted genomic DNA was distributed evenly across all wells of several immunoSEQ 96-well plates, and each plate served as one replicate. Each replicate PCR for sorted subsets received about 220 ng genomic DNA, equal to tens of thousands of T cell genomes. The purified libraries were quantified using a Qubit 3.0 fluorometer, sized with a Bioanalyzer 2100, and then quantified again using the KAPA Library Quantification kit. Each immunoSEQ 96-well plate was sequenced on its own single-read 150-cycle Illumina NextSeq 550 flow cell. Per the original workflow: Because the immunoSEQ output included only junctional sequences and no quality scores, the filtering could not be the same as the filtering used for full-length reads. To assign V/J genes and CDR3, sequences were annotated against IMGT germline references using PyIR, a Python wrapper for IgBLAST v1.9. Reads with weak V/J assignments (E-value above 1e-6), missing CDR3, stop codons, out-of-frame junctions, or ambiguous translated residues were removed. V3J clonotypes were defined as sequences sharing the same inferred V gene, J gene, and CDR3 amino acid sequence. Percentage overlap between repertoires was calculated by dividing the number of shared unique clonotypes by the size of the smaller repertoire. RTK rarefaction, the Chao1 estimator, and Recon v2.1 estimates of unobserved clonotypes were used to assess repertoire richness. OLGA was used to compute generation probabilities for all TCRbeta clonotypes that the gDNA method yielded from a handful of donors. TCRdb's version of the immuneACCESS table is confined to in-frame rearrangements and falls short of the full clone set. An unresolved V gene accounts for under half of the shortfall where checked; the remainder is of unknown origin. D and trimming come from the DNA, and the V and J calls and clone size come from that table. The sample table holds 2,500,000 or so clones, of which under 95% were seen once. The ten most abundant clones make up approximately 0.35% of the sample.

This clone was observed once. Its cognate antigen has yet to be identified. No much larger clonotype is one base removed from it; base qualities were not supplied. This chain joins TRBV5-5 to TRBJ1-1; 9 middle bases align to TRBD1. Specimen: naive CD4+ T cells from PBMCs. The cell subset or site label here, explained by the study, means: CD45RA+ positively selected. The origin of this receptor is a man aged 18 to 30 in good health. Some clones in this sample may be carry-over from other donors' samples. The sequenced DNA is TGTGCCAGCGGCCGGGACAGGGCAACTGCCACTGAAGCTTTCTTT. This sequence encodes CASGRDRATATEAFF.